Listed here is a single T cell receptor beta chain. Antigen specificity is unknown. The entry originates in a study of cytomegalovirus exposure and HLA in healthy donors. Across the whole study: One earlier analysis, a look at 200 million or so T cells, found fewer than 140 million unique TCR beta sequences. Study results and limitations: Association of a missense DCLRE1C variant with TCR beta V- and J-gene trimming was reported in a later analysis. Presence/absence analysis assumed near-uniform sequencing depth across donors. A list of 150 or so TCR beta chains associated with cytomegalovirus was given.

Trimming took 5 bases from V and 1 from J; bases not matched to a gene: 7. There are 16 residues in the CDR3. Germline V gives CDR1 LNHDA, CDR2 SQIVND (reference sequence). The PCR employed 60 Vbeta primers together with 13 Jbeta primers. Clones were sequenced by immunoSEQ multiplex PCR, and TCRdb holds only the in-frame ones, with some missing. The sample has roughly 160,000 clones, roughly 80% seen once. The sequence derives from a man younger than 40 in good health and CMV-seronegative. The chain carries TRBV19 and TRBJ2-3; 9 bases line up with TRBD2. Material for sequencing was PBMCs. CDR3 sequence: CASSLIAGAGTDTQYF. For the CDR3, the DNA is TGTGCCAGTAGTCTGATAGCGGGGGCCGGCACAGATACGCAGTATTTT.